This TCR beta chain was observed in a study of T cell responses to AZD1222 COVID-19 vaccine. Study-wide findings and caveats: Increased Spike-specific TCR breadth and depth were observed after two AZD1222 doses.

After removal of 2 bases from V and 0 bases from J, the junction contained 12 bases not matched to a gene. Looked up from germline, CDR1 is SGHRS and CDR2 is YFSETQ. The CDR3 consists of 19 residues. Notes on this clone: Its antigen is unidentified.

TCRdb's table, derived via immunoSEQ multiplex PCR, lists solely in-frame clones and lacks some. The sample contains tens of thousands of clones, 70% to 90% of which appear only once. This sequence joins TRBV5-1 and TRBJ2-3; TRBD2 aligns across 10 bases. The receptor was isolated from an adult in good health. This specimen consisted of peripheral blood, obtained on day 0 of MenACWY control vaccination. The CDR3 DNA sequence: TGCGCCAGCAGCTTCATTGGAGCGGGAGGGAGGTCTAGCACAGATACGCAGTATTTT. The encoded protein is CASSFIGAGGRSSTDTQYF.